This T cell receptor beta chain was recovered during a study of control samples from healthy donors and cancer patients. TCRdb keeps only in-frame clones here, not all; method: immunoSEQ multiplex PCR. The sample includes approximately 160,000 clones, about 93% of them seen just once. Trimming cost V 5 bases and J 6 bases; bases outside gene matches: 2. Germline assignment: CDR1 SGHRS and CDR2 YFSETQ. The CDR3 spans 13 residues. The origin of this receptor is a woman aged 25 to 39 in good health. Specimen: blood. The chain carries TRBV5-1 and TRBJ2-1; 10 bases are shared with TRBD1. CDR3 bases: TGCGCCAGCAGACGGACAGGGGGCAATGAGCAGTTCTTC. Protein product: CASRRTGGNEQFF.